This T cell receptor beta chain was captured in a study of T cell changes during pregnancy in multiple sclerosis. TCRdb keeps only in-frame clones here, not all; method: immunoSEQ multiplex PCR. The sample lists around 130,000 clones; about 93% were seen once. Germline CDR1 and CDR2: KGHSH and LQKENI. CDR3 length: 14 residues. With V trimmed by 0 bases and J by 8 bases, 4 bases remained unmatched. This TCR was recovered from a female donor with multiple sclerosis, enrolled in a pregnancy study. This specimen was peripheral blood, taken before pregnancy. The V and J genes are TRBV18 and TRBJ1-2; 9 nucleotides agree with TRBD1. In DNA, the CDR3 is TGTGCCAGCTCACCACCGACAGGGGGTCAGGGCTACACCTTC. This translates into CASSPPTGGQGYTF.